One T cell receptor (beta chain) is described in this entry. Its antigen is not identified. This entry is derived from a study of CD8 T cells in ankylosing spondylitis. Study-level findings and limits: What appeared characteristic of ankylosing spondylitis blood was a TCR beta motif of eight highly homologous variants.

Each TCR beta library was made by quantitative 5'-RACE that incorporated molecular barcodes. A single record per CDR3 protein comes from TCRdb applying MiXCR to the 5' RACE reads. Of some 400,000 distinct CDR3 sequences detected, more than 20% appear once; the ten largest clones hold roughly 16%. The CDR3 totals 15 residues. Losses at the gene ends were 3 bases for V and 3 bases for J; bases not matched to a gene: 7. Looked up from germline, CDR1 is SGHRS and CDR2 is YFSETQ. The source is a male donor with ankylosing spondylitis. The rearrangement uses TRBV5-1 and TRBJ1-1; 8 bases agree with TRBD1. Material for sequencing was blood, either unsorted or a sorted T cell fraction (not recorded which). The CDR3 loop reads CASSYTGGRDTEAFF. CDR3 coding DNA: TGCGCCAGCAGCTACACAGGGGGAAGAGACACTGAAGCTTTCTTT.